This entry lists 19 T cell receptor beta chains sequenced from one sample in a study of radiation and T cells in renal cell carcinoma. Time point of the sample: blood 4 weeks post-SBRT, at nephrectomy. The sample's treatment: 15 Gy SBRT to primary tumor, nephrectomy 4 weeks later. This table comes from immunoSEQ multiplex PCR, and its TCRdb copy is limited to in-frame clones, with some not included. The table shows 60,000 or so clones, with about 83% occurring only once. Sample: blood, taken from a patient whose treatment included radiotherapy and nephrectomy. The receptor set was obtained from a man aged 55 to 70 with renal cell carcinoma.

This clone was counted a few times. Other nucleotide sequences in the sample specify the same CDR3. The V gene is TRBV7-2, the J gene TRBJ2-5, with D uncertain. CDR1 is SGHTA and CDR2 is FQGNSA in the germline V gene. Trimming left V 6 bases short and J 4 bases short, with 9 bases between. This CDR3 has 12 residues. CDR3 loop: CASSPRGETQYF. In nucleotides, the CDR3 is TGTGCCAGCAGTCCTCGAGGAGAGACCCAGTACTTC.

J is TRBJ2-2 and V is TRBV14, with 9 positions matching TRBD1. V shed 9 bases and J 1 base; nucleotides not matched to a gene: 3. Germline lookup yields CDR1 SGHDN and CDR2 FVKESK. The CDR3 is 14 amino acids. Here the CDR3 reads CASRTGVNTGELFF. In DNA form, the CDR3 reads TGTGCCAGTAGGACAGGGGTGAACACCGGGGAGCTGTTTTTT. The whole variable domain, remainder taken from reference TRBV14 and TRBJ2-2, is EAGVTQFPSHSVIEKGQTVTLRCDPISGHDNLYWYRRVMGKEIKFLLHFVKESKQDESGMPNNRFLAERTGGTYSTLKVQPAELEDSGVYFCASRTGVNTGELFFGEGSRLTVL.

Only one count was recorded for this clone. J is TRBJ2-4 and V is TRBV5-1; 7 bases line up with TRBD1. This CDR3 is built from 13 residues. Germline-derived CDR1 and CDR2 are SGHRS and YFSETQ. J lost 8 bases, V lost 2 bases, and 4 bases had no gene match. CDR3 sequence: CASSLITGDIQYF. Here the CDR3 DNA reads TGCGCCAGCAGCTTAATTACAGGGGACATTCAGTACTTC.

The chain has TRBV4-1 and TRBJ1-5; D gene uncertain. Per germline, CDR1 MGHRA and CDR2 YSYEKL. CDR3 size: 15 residues. Trimming removed 0 bases at V and 0 bases at J, with 6 bases between. The CDR3 DNA is TGCGCCAGCAGCCAAGAGGGCCATAGCAATCAGCCCCAGCATTTT. This translates into CASSQEGHSNQPQHF.

The V and J genes are TRBV10-1 and TRBJ1-2; a weak D match, TRBD1 (5 bases). Germline-derived CDR1 and CDR2 are WNHNN and SYGVQD (reference sequence). The CDR3 is made up of 14 amino acids. V was trimmed by 9 bases and J by 3 bases, leaving 17 bases between them. CDR3 sequence (DNA): TGCGCCAGGGCTGAACCGGGCAGGGACTATGGCTACACCTTC. Translated: CARAEPGRDYGYTF.

This chain links TRBV2 with TRBJ1-1, with no clear D. Trimming left V 5 bases short and J 3 bases short, with 16 bases between. CDR3 size: 15 residues. Germline values: CDR1 SNHLY, CDR2 FYNNEI. The CDR3 sequence is CASSILTGKDTEAFF. DNA for the CDR3: TGTGCCAGCAGTATCTTGACCGGGAAGGACACTGAAGCTTTCTTT. The full variable domain, rest sourced from reference TRBV2 and TRBJ1-1, is EPEVTQTPSHQVTQMGQEVILRCVPISNHLYFYWYRQILGQKVEFLVSFYNNEISEKSEIFDDQFSVERPDGSNFTLKIRSTKLEDSAMYFCASSILTGKDTEAFFGQGTRLTVV.

The chain employs TRBV30 and TRBJ2-5; TRBD2 matches 8 bases. CDR1 and CDR2 from the germline V gene are GTSNPN and SVGIG (reference sequence). With 5 bases clipped from V and 9 bases from J, the junction kept 14 bases outside the gene matches. The CDR3 spans 14 residues. DNA of the CDR3: TGTGCCTGGTCTTTAGCGGGGCGGCCCTCGGCCCAGTACTTC. It specifies CAWSLAGRPSAQYF. The complete variable domain, with remaining parts taken from reference TRBV30 and TRBJ2-5, reads SQTIHQWPATLVQPVGSPLSLECTVEGTSNPNLYWYRQAAGRGLQLLFYSVGIGQISSEVPQNLSASRPQDRQFILSSKKLLLSDSGFYLCAWSLAGRPSAQYFGPGTRLLVL.

This chain connects TRBV6-1 to TRBJ2-5; the D gene is possibly TRBD1 (7 bases). The V end was cut by 6 bases, the J end by 3 bases, with 17 bases between. The CDR3 is made up of 15 amino acids. The germline V gene encodes CDR1 MNHNS and CDR2 SASEGT. In nucleotides, the CDR3 is TGTGCCAGCAGAGGAGGGGCCGGGACAGAAGAGACCCAGTACTTC. Its protein product is CASRGGAGTEETQYF.

This chain joins TRBV19 and TRBJ2-7, with D possibly matching TRBD1 (6 bases). This CDR3 is 14 amino acids long. Germline CDR1 reads LNHDA; CDR2 reads SQIVND (reference sequence). Deletions cut 4 bases from V and 1 base from J, with 11 bases between. The CDR3 DNA sequence: TGTGCCAGTAGTAAGGGACATAAATCCTACGAGCAGTACTTC. It codes for CASSKGHKSYEQYF.

This chain links TRBV2 with TRBJ1-2; 8 bases align to TRBD1. The trim removed 6 bases at V and 7 bases at J, leaving 10 bases unmatched. This CDR3 spans 14 amino acids. Germline values: CDR1 SNHLY, CDR2 FYNNEI. DNA for the CDR3: TGTGCCAGCAGGGCTCTCAGGGGGCGAAGTGGCTACACCTTC. It yields the protein CASRALRGRSGYTF.

This sequence joins TRBV18 and TRBJ2-5; no clear D gene. Per the germline V gene, CDR1 is KGHSH and CDR2 is LQKENI. CDR3 length: 13 amino acids. The ends were cut back, 3 bases at V and 1 base at J, with 6 bases in the middle. DNA of the CDR3: TGTGCCAGCTCACCTTTAACCCAAGAGACCCAGTACTTC. This sequence encodes CASSPLTQETQYF.

This clone has only a few counts. The chain joins TRBV14 to TRBJ1-1, with no clear D. The CDR3 length is 13 residues. The germline gives CDR1 SGHDN, CDR2 FVKESK. V lost 4 bases and J lost 7, with 13 bases in between. CDR3 residues: CASSRSPVGEAFF. CDR3 bases: TGTGCCAGCAGCCGATCCCCGGTGGGTGAAGCTTTCTTT. Full variable domain (rest looked up from reference TRBV14 and TRBJ1-1): EAGVTQFPSHSVIEKGQTVTLRCDPISGHDNLYWYRRVMGKEIKFLLHFVKESKQDESGMPNNRFLAERTGGTYSTLKVQPAELEDSGVYFCASSRSPVGEAFFGQGTRLTVV.

J is TRBJ2-1 and V is TRBV25-1; 11 nucleotides match TRBD2. V gave up 0 bases and J gave up 7 bases; unmatched junction bases: 5. The CDR3 is 16 amino acids. Germline V gene data show CDR1 as MGHDK and CDR2 as SYGVNS. CDR3 protein: CASSEYRLAGGNEQFF. The CDR3 DNA sequence: TGTGCCAGCAGTGAATATCGGCTAGCGGGGGGTAATGAGCAGTTCTTC.

The J gene is TRBJ2-1, the V gene TRBV9; D not certain. Trimming took 0 bases from V and 5 from J, leaving 12 bases between them. The CDR3 consists of 15 residues. Germline V gene sequence: CDR1 SGDLS, CDR2 YYNGEE. This chain's CDR3 is CASSVESRQDNEQFF. For the CDR3, the DNA is TGTGCCAGCAGCGTAGAGAGTAGGCAGGACAATGAGCAGTTCTTC.

The rearrangement uses TRBV7-2 and TRBJ2-1; possible D gene TRBD1, 6 bases. V was cut by 2 bases and J by 7 bases, with 15 bases left in between. The CDR3 is 15 amino acids. Per the germline V gene, CDR1 is SGHTA and CDR2 is FQGNSA. The CDR3 reads CASSLSRTVRNEQFF. The CDR3 region has the DNA TGTGCCAGCAGCTTATCGCGGACAGTCCGGAATGAGCAGTTCTTC.

The rearrangement joins TRBV30 to TRBJ1-2; tentatively, D is TRBD1 (5 bases). V was clipped by 6 bases and J by 6 bases, with 14 bases between them. Looked up from germline, CDR1 is GTSNPN and CDR2 is SVGIG (reference sequence). There are 12 residues in the CDR3. The CDR3 loop reads CACPLDINGYTF. CDR3 nucleotides: TGTGCCTGTCCCCTGGACATTAATGGCTACACCTTC.

This clone was detected a few times. The chain links TRBV4-1 to TRBJ2-1; D is perhaps TRBD1 (8 bases). V lost 0 bases, J lost 6 bases, and 27 bases lay in between. This CDR3 is 20 amino acids long. CDR1 and CDR2 from the germline V gene are MGHRA and YSYEKL. CDR3 bases: TGCGCCAGCAGCCAAGATTTGAGACAGGGGTGGCTAGCGGTACTCAATGAGCAGTTCTTC. Translation: CASSQDLRQGWLAVLNEQFF.

The CDR3 region has the DNA TGCGCCAGCAGCCAAGGGGAGTGGGGGAACTTCGACGAGCAGTACTTC. Translating gives CASSQGEWGNFDEQYF. The V and J genes are TRBV4-3 and TRBJ2-7, with D perhaps given as TRBD1 or TRBD2 (5 bases each). V lost 1 base to trimming and J lost 5 bases, with 18 bases between them. CDR1 and CDR2 from the germline V gene are LGHNA and YSLEER. CDR3 size: 16 residues.

The rearrangement joins TRBV6-5 to TRBJ2-1; TRBD2 matches at 14 bases. Germline V gives CDR1 MNHEY, CDR2 SVGAGI. With 6 bases clipped from V and 9 bases from J, the junction kept 7 bases outside the gene matches. The CDR3 has 15 amino acids. The CDR3 coding sequence is TGTGCCAGCAGAAGCAGGACTAGCGGGGGGCCTGAGCAGTTCTTC. This encodes CASRSRTSGGPEQFF.